This TCR beta chain was recorded in a study of T cells in Graves' hyperthyroidism and ophthalmopathy. Findings and caveats of the study: The authors' 13 V-J model separated ophthalmopathy from stable hyperthyroidism.

The source material, RNA transcripts, was used to amplify TCR beta CDR3 regions. When the TCR CDR3 underwent first-round RT-PCR, the HTBI primer set was used. One entry per CDR3 protein, called by TCRdb with MiXCR from the multiplex PCR reads. The table includes around 420,000 distinct CDR3 sequences, 15% to 18% detected once. This CDR3 comprises 15 residues. The ends lost 3 bases at V and 5 bases at J; junction bases unmatched: 10. Germline-derived CDR1 and CDR2 are LGHDT and YNNKEL (reference sequence). In this sample, this clonotype turned up many times. Its matching antigen is unknown. The sequence was obtained from a woman aged 18-30 years with Graves' hyperthyroidism. V gene TRBV3-1 combines with J gene TRBJ2-7; TRBD2 agrees at 7 bases. Sequences were obtained from blood. The CDR3 here is CASSQASGDVDEQYF. The CDR3 coding sequence is TGTGCCAGCAGCCAGGCAAGCGGGGACGTTGACGAGCAGTACTTC.